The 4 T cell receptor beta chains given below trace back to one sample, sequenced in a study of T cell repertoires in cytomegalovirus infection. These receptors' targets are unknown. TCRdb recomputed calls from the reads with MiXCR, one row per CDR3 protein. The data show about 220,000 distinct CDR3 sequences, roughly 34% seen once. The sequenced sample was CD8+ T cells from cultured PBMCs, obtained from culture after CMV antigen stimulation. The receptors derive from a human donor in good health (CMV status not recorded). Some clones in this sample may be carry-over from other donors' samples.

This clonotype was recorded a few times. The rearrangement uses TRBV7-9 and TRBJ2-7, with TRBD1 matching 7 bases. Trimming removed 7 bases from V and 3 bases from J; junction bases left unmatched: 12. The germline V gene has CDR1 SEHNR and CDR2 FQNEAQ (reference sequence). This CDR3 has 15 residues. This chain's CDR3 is CASTPRGQPFYEQYF. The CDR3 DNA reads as TGTGCCAGCACCCCTAGGGGACAGCCCTTCTACGAGCAGTACTTC.

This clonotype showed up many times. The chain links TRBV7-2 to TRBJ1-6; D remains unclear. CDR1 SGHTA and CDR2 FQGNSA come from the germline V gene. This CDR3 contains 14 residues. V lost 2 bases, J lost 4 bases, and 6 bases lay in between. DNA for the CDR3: TGTGCCAGCAGCTTATTGGGGTATAATTCACCCCTCCACTTT. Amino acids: CASSLLGYNSPLHF.

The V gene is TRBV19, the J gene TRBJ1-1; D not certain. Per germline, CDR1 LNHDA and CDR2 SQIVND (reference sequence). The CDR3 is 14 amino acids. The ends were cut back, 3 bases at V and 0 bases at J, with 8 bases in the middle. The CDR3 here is CASSMASLNTEAFF. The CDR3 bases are TGTGCCAGTAGTATGGCCAGTCTGAACACTGAAGCTTTCTTT.

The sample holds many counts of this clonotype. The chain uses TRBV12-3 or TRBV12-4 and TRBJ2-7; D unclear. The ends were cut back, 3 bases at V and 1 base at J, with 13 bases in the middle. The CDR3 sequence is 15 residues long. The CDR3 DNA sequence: TGTGCCAGCAGTTTTGCGGAATTAAGATCCTACGAGCAGTACTTC. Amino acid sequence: CASSFAELRSYEQYF.